The 29 T cell receptor beta chains listed next were all sequenced from one sample in a study of blood T cell repertoires in COVID-19. The method was immunoSEQ multiplex PCR; TCRdb's version includes in-frame clones alone and lacks a portion of them. The table records 150,000 to 200,000 clones, about nine tenths of them present only once. Sequencing used peripheral blood. The receptor set was obtained from a woman aged 60-75 years who had recovered from COVID-19.

This clone has just one count. The CDR3 loop reads CASKDWAGEKLFF. CDR3 nucleotide sequence: TGTGCCAGCAAGGATTGGGCCGGTGAAAAACTGTTTTTT. V gene TRBV27 combines with J gene TRBJ1-4; no reliable D call. Trimming removed 7 bases at V and 7 bases at J, with 13 bases between. This CDR3 contains 13 residues. CDR1 is MNHEY and CDR2 is SMNVEV in the germline V gene (reference sequence).

This sequence joins TRBV13 and TRBJ1-2, with 7 positions matching TRBD1. Per germline, CDR1 PRHDT and CDR2 FYEKMQ (reference sequence). V trimming: 2 bases; J trimming: 4 bases; junction bases outside the gene matches: 1. This CDR3 is 13 amino acids long. In DNA form, the CDR3 reads TGTGCCAGCAGCTTAAACAGGGGCTATGGCTACACCTTC. Encoded protein: CASSLNRGYGYTF.

This chain joins TRBV9 and TRBJ2-5, with 9 positions matching TRBD2. The germline CDR1 and CDR2 sequences are SGDLS and YYNGEE. V dropped 4 bases and J dropped 5; count of bases not matched to a gene: 6. The CDR3 contains 14 residues. The CDR3 sequence is CASSPRLAAETQYF. CDR3 nucleotides: TGTGCCAGCAGCCCCAGACTAGCGGCGGAGACCCAGTACTTC.

This chain links TRBV10-3 with TRBJ1-5; D call uncertain. V lost 0 bases and J lost 6, with 15 bases in between. Germline loops: CDR1 ENHRY, CDR2 SYGVKD. This CDR3 region has 16 residues. In DNA form, the CDR3 reads TGTGCCATCAGTGAGTCGACGCCGGGTTTAGGTCAGCCCCAGCATTTT. Translated, it gives CAISESTPGLGQPQHF.

This chain joins TRBV2 and TRBJ1-4; D unclear. The CDR3 totals 16 residues. V was cut by 4 bases and J by 4 bases, with 16 bases left in between. Looked up from germline, CDR1 is SNHLY and CDR2 is FYNNEI. The CDR3 DNA sequence: TGTGCCAGCAGTGCCGACTCGCTTGAGGGTAATGAAAAACTGTTTTTT. Translating it yields CASSADSLEGNEKLFF. Full variable domain (rest looked up from reference TRBV2 and TRBJ1-4): EPEVTQTPSHQVTQMGQEVILRCVPISNHLYFYWYRQILGQKVEFLVSFYNNEISEKSEIFDDQFSVERPDGSNFTLKIRSTKLEDSAMYFCASSADSLEGNEKLFFGSGTQLSVL.

This chain links TRBV15 with TRBJ1-1; no firm D call. Germline values: CDR1 LNHNV, CDR2 YYDKDF (reference sequence). This CDR3 comprises 15 residues. V lost 4 bases and J lost 1, with 13 bases in between. CDR3 loop: CATSNPAEGNTEAFF. The CDR3 region has the DNA TGTGCCACCAGCAACCCAGCGGAGGGGAACACTGAAGCTTTCTTT.

The V and J genes are TRBV7-9 and TRBJ2-7, with a tentative D call TRBD1 (6 bases). V was clipped by 6 bases and J by 9 bases, with 12 bases between them. Germline-derived CDR1 and CDR2 are SEHNR and FQNEAQ (reference sequence). The CDR3 runs to 11 residues. Here the CDR3 DNA reads TGTGCCAGCAGAGGGGGTTCAACGCAGTACTTC. This sequence encodes CASRGGSTQYF.

The gene calls are TRBV5-1 and TRBJ1-5; 9 positions agree with TRBD1. The CDR3 consists of 15 residues. V lost 1 base to trimming and J lost 7 bases; unmatched junction nucleotides: 6. Germline V gene data show CDR1 as SGHRS and CDR2 as YFSETQ. CDR3 coding DNA: TGCGCCAGCAGCTTGACAGGGGGCGCGAGGCAGCCCCAGCATTTT. Translating it yields CASSLTGGARQPQHF. Supplemented by reference TRBV5-1 and TRBJ1-5, the full variable domain reads KAGVTQTPRYLIKTRGQQVTLSCSPISGHRSVSWYQQTPGQGLQFLFEYFSETQRNKGNFPGRFSGRQFSNSRSEMNVSTLELGDSALYLCASSLTGGARQPQHFGDGTRLSIL.

The chain joins TRBV9 to TRBJ1-1; 7 nucleotides line up with TRBD1. Trimming removed 3 bases from V and 0 bases from J; junction bases left unmatched: 5. Germline V CDR1 and CDR2: SGDLS, YYNGEE. This CDR3 spans 15 amino acids. The CDR3 spells CASSGTGAMNTEAFF. Here the CDR3 DNA reads TGTGCCAGCAGCGGCACAGGGGCAATGAACACTGAAGCTTTCTTT. Using reference TRBV9 and TRBJ1-1 for the parts outside the CDR3, the full variable domain is DSGVTQTPKHLITATGQRVTLRCSPRSGDLSVYWYQQSLDQGLQFLIQYYNGEERAKGNILERFSAQQFPDLHSELNLSSLELGDSALYFCASSGTGAMNTEAFFGQGTRLTVV.

This sequence joins TRBV28 and TRBJ2-7; 10 bases fit TRBD1. The length of the CDR3 is 14 residues. Germline V gives CDR1 MDHEN, CDR2 SYDVKM. Losses at the gene ends were 5 bases for V and 4 bases for J; bases not matched to a gene: 5. Written as DNA, the CDR3 is TGTGCCAGCAGTCGGGACAGGGGTTTTTACGAGCAGTACTTC. Encoded protein: CASSRDRGFYEQYF.

The chain links TRBV2 to TRBJ2-3; perhaps TRBD2 as D (5 bases). The CDR3 is made up of 16 amino acids. Trimming cost V 2 bases and J 4 bases, with 16 bases left between them. CDR1 SNHLY and CDR2 FYNNEI come from the germline V gene. CDR3 residues: CASSEPSLVAPDTQYF. The DNA of the CDR3 is TGTGCCAGCAGTGAACCTTCCTTGGTAGCGCCAGATACGCAGTATTTT.

The chain links TRBV7-6 to TRBJ2-2, with D possibly TRBD1 on 6 matching bases. Germline lookup yields CDR1 SGHVS and CDR2 FNYEAQ. V shed 5 bases and J shed 1 base, with 14 bases lying between them. This CDR3 is built from 16 residues. The CDR3 here is CASSTAGAQNTGELFF. CDR3 nucleotides: TGTGCCAGCAGCACTGCAGGGGCTCAGAACACCGGGGAGCTGTTTTTT.

The rearrangement joins TRBV27 to TRBJ2-3; no firm D call. V was clipped by 5 bases and J by 0 bases, with 15 bases between them. CDR1 MNHEY and CDR2 SMNVEV come from the germline V gene (reference sequence). CDR3 length: 16 residues. This CDR3 reads CASSAMRDSSTDTQYF. The DNA for the CDR3 is TGTGCCAGCAGTGCCATGAGAGATTCTAGCACAGATACGCAGTATTTT.

The rearrangement uses TRBV24-1 and TRBJ1-2, with 7 bases matching TRBD1. This CDR3 region has 14 residues. V gave up 4 bases and J gave up 7 bases; unmatched junction bases: 8. Germline V gives CDR1 KGHDR, CDR2 SFDVKD. Here the CDR3 DNA reads TGTGCCACCAGTGACCCCGGGACAGATTTTGGCTACACCTTC. This gives the protein CATSDPGTDFGYTF.

This chain uses TRBV7-9 with TRBJ1-6; D call uncertain. The CDR3 spans 12 residues. V was clipped by 6 bases and J by 8 bases, with 8 bases between them. Per germline, CDR1 SEHNR and CDR2 FQNEAQ (reference sequence). CDR3 coding DNA: TGTGCCAGCAGGGGAGATTATTCACCCCTCCACTTT. Its translation: CASRGDYSPLHF.

The chain combines TRBV10-3 with TRBJ2-3, with 14 positions matching TRBD2. Germline loops: CDR1 ENHRY, CDR2 SYGVKD. V was clipped by 4 bases and J by 5 bases; unmatched bases: 8. This CDR3 contains 17 residues. In DNA, the CDR3 is TGTGCCATCAGTGTCATGAGACTAGCGGGGGGGCAAGATACGCAGTATTTT. Translating gives CAISVMRLAGGQDTQYF.

The chain joins TRBV5-1 to TRBJ2-2; TRBD1 matches 8 bases. Germline V gene lookup returns CDR1 SGHRS and CDR2 YFSETQ. There are 16 residues in the CDR3. The junction had 4 bases not matched to a gene; V was cut back by 3 bases and J by 0 bases. The CDR3 coding sequence is TGCGCCAGCAGCTGGACAGGGCCTCCGAACACCGGGGAGCTGTTTTTT. It codes for CASSWTGPPNTGELFF.

The genes are TRBV9 and TRBJ1-6, with D tentatively TRBD1 (6 bases). Trimming took 4 bases from V and 6 from J, leaving 17 bases between them. Germline CDR1 SGDLS, CDR2 YYNGEE. This CDR3 spans 16 amino acids. CDR3 in amino acids: CASSTQDRRTNSPLHF. Here the CDR3 DNA reads TGTGCCAGCAGCACCCAAGACAGGCGGACTAATTCACCCCTCCACTTT.

CDR3 nucleotides: TGTGCCAGCAGCCAAGGGCCTCCAGCGGGCCTCACAGATACGCAGTATTTT. Protein product: CASSQGPPAGLTDTQYF. The rearrangement links TRBV3-1 (or the pseudogene TRBV3-2) to TRBJ2-3; D is possibly TRBD2 (6 bases). V shed 1 base and J shed 2 bases, with 16 bases lying between them. This CDR3 has 17 amino acids. From germline, CDR1 is LGHDT and CDR2 YNNKEL (reference sequence).

The chain joins TRBV5-1 to TRBJ2-3; unclear D gene. Trimming removed 2 bases at V and 2 bases at J, with 12 bases between. The CDR3 is 15 residues long. CDR1 and CDR2 (germline): SGHRS, YFSETQ. Written as DNA, the CDR3 is TGCGCCAGCAGCTTAAAAGCATCTCACACAGATACGCAGTATTTT. Translation gives CASSLKASHTDTQYF.

This chain joins TRBV5-1 and TRBJ1-6, with TRBD1 identical over 10 bases. Per the germline V gene, CDR1 is SGHRS and CDR2 is YFSETQ. The CDR3 has 14 amino acids. V trimming: 2 bases; J trimming: 11 bases; junction bases outside the gene matches: 4. CDR3 region: CASSFGTGETPLHF. The CDR3 bases are TGCGCCAGCAGCTTCGGGACAGGGGAGACACCCCTCCACTTT.

DNA of the CDR3: TGTGCCAGCAGCTTAGGAGGGAGGCTTACTGAAGCTTTCTTT. This gives the protein CASSLGGRLTEAFF. The gene calls are TRBV7-2 and TRBJ1-1; D ambiguous. The CDR3 sequence is 14 residues long. The V gene lost 1 base and the J gene lost 5 bases, with 11 bases spanning the gap. Germline V gives CDR1 SGHTA, CDR2 FQGNSA.

The chain is built from TRBV27 and TRBJ2-3; D possibly corresponds to TRBD2 (6 bases). The V end was cut by 6 bases, the J end by 1 base, with 11 bases between. Germline V lookup: CDR1 MNHEY, CDR2 SMNVEV (reference sequence). The CDR3 length is 14 residues. DNA for the CDR3: TGTGCCAGCAGGGGACTCGGGGGCACAGATACGCAGTATTTT. Translating it yields CASRGLGGTDTQYF.

This CDR3 reads CASSLQGHRELFF. The CDR3 nucleotides read TGCGCCAGCAGCTTGCAGGGACACCGGGAGCTGTTTTTT. The chain is built from TRBV5-1 and TRBJ2-2; tentatively, D is TRBD1 (6 bases). Germline lookup yields CDR1 SGHRS and CDR2 YFSETQ. Trimming removed 1 base at V and 9 bases at J, with 10 bases between. This CDR3 has 13 residues.

The gene calls are TRBV12-5 and TRBJ2-3, with D tentatively TRBD2 (6 bases). CDR3 length: 15 amino acids. V was cut by 4 bases and J by 0 bases, with 11 bases left in between. Germline V lookup: CDR1 LGHNT, CDR2 FRNRAP. The CDR3 DNA follows: TGTGCTAGTGGTTCGTCCGGGACTAGCACAGATACGCAGTATTTT. It codes for CASGSSGTSTDTQYF.

This chain uses TRBV28 with TRBJ1-5; tentative D call: TRBD1 (5 bases). Trimming stripped 5 bases from V and 2 bases from J, with 13 bases between. The germline V gene encodes CDR1 MDHEN and CDR2 SYDVKM. CDR3 length equals 15 residues. The CDR3 sequence is CASSNQGSRNQPQHF. CDR3 nucleotide sequence: TGTGCCAGCAGTAATCAGGGATCCCGCAATCAGCCCCAGCATTTT. The variable domain in full, completed from reference TRBV28 and TRBJ1-5, reads DVKVTQSSRYLVKRTGEKVFLECVQDMDHENMFWYRQDPGLGLRLIYFSYDVKMKEKGDIPEGYSVSREKKERFSLILESASTNQTSMYLCASSNQGSRNQPQHFGDGTRLSIL.

The V gene is TRBV5-1, the J gene TRBJ1-6, with TRBD1 identical over 7 bases. The CDR3 loop spans 15 amino acids. The germline V gene has CDR1 SGHRS and CDR2 YFSETQ. The V and J ends lost 4 bases and 5 bases, in that order; junction bases with no gene match: 6. CDR3 bases: TGCGCCAGCAGCCGAGAGGACAGGCATAATTCACCCCTCCACTTT. Amino acid sequence: CASSREDRHNSPLHF. The whole variable domain, filled in from reference TRBV5-1 and TRBJ1-6, reads KAGVTQTPRYLIKTRGQQVTLSCSPISGHRSVSWYQQTPGQGLQFLFEYFSETQRNKGNFPGRFSGRQFSNSRSEMNVSTLELGDSALYLCASSREDRHNSPLHFGNGTRLTVT.

This clone was counted once. CDR3 bases: TGTGCCACCTCAGACAGGGGAAAGGGCAATGAGCAGTTCTTC. This gives the protein CATSDRGKGNEQFF. J is TRBJ2-1 and V is TRBV24-1; 8 bases are a match to TRBD1. Germline V gene sequence: CDR1 KGHDR, CDR2 SFDVKD. The V gene end was trimmed by 9 bases and the J gene end by 6 bases; junction bases not matched to a gene: 9. The CDR3 is made up of 14 amino acids.

V is TRBV6-5 and J is TRBJ1-2; TRBD1 agrees at 8 bases. Germline loops: CDR1 MNHEY, CDR2 SVGAGI. J lost 4 bases, V lost 5 bases, and 6 bases had no gene match. The CDR3 runs 14 residues. In nucleotides, the CDR3 is TGTGCCAGCAGTCTCGGACAGGGAGGCTATGGCTACACCTTC. As protein: CASSLGQGGYGYTF.